These T cell receptor beta chains were read from a single sample in a study of CD8 T cells in Susac syndrome. A single record per CDR3 protein comes from TCRdb applying MiXCR to the immunoSEQ multiplex PCR reads. The sample includes about 280,000 distinct CDR3 sequences, roughly 84% of them seen just once. What was sequenced was CD8+ T cells from PBMCs. The receptors shown here come from a human donor with multiple sclerosis. CDR3s include the opening cysteine and the closing phenylalanine or tryptophan. A D gene is named only where the DNA matches it firmly. Part of the rows lack a size; the others show once, few, many or a class for expanded clones.

d_gene: .; v_gene: TRBV11-2; abundance: .; j_gene: TRBJ1-4; CDR3nt: TGTGCCAGCAGCTTGGGTCGGGACACTGAAAAACTGTTTTTT; CDR3aa: CASSLGRDTEKLFF
d_gene: TRBD2; v_gene: TRBV7-9; abundance: .; j_gene: TRBJ2-5; CDR3nt: TGTGCCAGCAGCTTAACGGGAGGGCCGGAGACCCAGTACTTC; CDR3aa: CASSLTGGPETQYF
d_gene: .; v_gene: TRBV7-9; abundance: few; j_gene: TRBJ2-7; CDR3nt: TGTGCCAGCAGCTATACGGACAGAAAGGTCTACGAGCAGTACTTC; CDR3aa: CASSYTDRKVYEQYF
d_gene: .; v_gene: TRBV4-1; abundance: .; j_gene: TRBJ2-7; CDR3nt: TGCGCCAGCAGCCTGCAAATAGAAACAGGGGAGGGGTTCTACGAGCAGTACTTC; CDR3aa: CASSLQIETGEGFYEQYF
d_gene: TRBD1; v_gene: TRBV20-1; abundance: .; j_gene: TRBJ1-2; CDR3nt: TGCAGTGGATGGGACAGGGGCCCCACTAACTATGGCTACACCTTC; CDR3aa: CSGWDRGPTNYGYTF
d_gene: .; v_gene: TRBV29-1; abundance: few; j_gene: TRBJ2-7; CDR3nt: TGCAGCGTTCGGGGCAGGGCCTACGAGCAGTACTTC; CDR3aa: CSVRGRAYEQYF
d_gene: TRBD2; v_gene: TRBV12-3/TRBV12-4; abundance: .; j_gene: TRBJ2-7; CDR3nt: TGTGCCAGCAGTGTTCGACTAGCGGGCTCCTACGAGCAGTACTTC; CDR3aa: CASSVRLAGSYEQYF
d_gene: .; v_gene: TRBV5-6; abundance: .; j_gene: TRBJ1-4; CDR3nt: TGTGCCAGCAGCTTGAGGGGACCCAGGGAATCCAATGAAAAACTGTTTTTT; CDR3aa: CASSLRGPRESNEKLFF
d_gene: .; v_gene: TRBV10-2; abundance: once; j_gene: TRBJ2-5; CDR3nt: TGCGCCAGCAGTGAAGATACAGCGGGAGAGACCCAGTACTTC; CDR3aa: CASSEDTAGETQYF
d_gene: .; v_gene: TRBV2; abundance: few; j_gene: TRBJ2-7; CDR3nt: TGTGCCAGCACTGGAGGAGGCTACGAGCAGTACTTC; CDR3aa: CASTGGGYEQYF
d_gene: .; v_gene: TRBV7-9; abundance: .; j_gene: TRBJ2-1; CDR3nt: TGTGCCAGCAGGCCGCCAGATTCGCGGTTCTACAATGAGCAGTTCTTC; CDR3aa: CASRPPDSRFYNEQFF
d_gene: .; v_gene: TRBV9; abundance: .; j_gene: TRBJ1-2; CDR3nt: TGTGCCAGCAGCGTAGTTCCAGGGACAATAGACGGCTACACCTTC; CDR3aa: CASSVVPGTIDGYTF
d_gene: TRBD1; v_gene: TRBV5-5; abundance: .; j_gene: TRBJ2-7; CDR3nt: TGTGCCAGCAGGAACGACAGGGGCTATCCCTACGAGCAGTACTTC; CDR3aa: CASRNDRGYPYEQYF
d_gene: .; v_gene: TRBV13; abundance: .; j_gene: TRBJ1-4; CDR3nt: TGTGCCAGCAGCTTCGCCAGCCTACCTAATGAAAAACTGTTTTTT; CDR3aa: CASSFASLPNEKLFF
d_gene: .; v_gene: TRBV6-2/TRBV6-3; abundance: .; j_gene: TRBJ2-7; CDR3nt: TGTGCCAGCATCAACACCAGGAGGTACGAGCAGTACTTC; CDR3aa: CASINTRRYEQYF
d_gene: .; v_gene: TRBV24-1; abundance: .; j_gene: TRBJ2-2; CDR3nt: TGTGCCACCAGTGGGCTTCGAGATGGCGACACCGGGGAGCTGTTTTTT; CDR3aa: CATSGLRDGDTGELFF
d_gene: .; v_gene: TRBV27; abundance: .; j_gene: TRBJ2-1; CDR3nt: TGTGCCAGCAGTAGTGGTCCCCAGTCAATGTTCTTC; CDR3aa: CASSSGPQSMFF
d_gene: TRBD2; v_gene: TRBV28; abundance: .; j_gene: TRBJ2-3; CDR3nt: TGTGCCAGCAGTTTAGTCCTAGCGGGAGTGAACACAGATACGCAGTATTTT; CDR3aa: CASSLVLAGVNTDTQYF
d_gene: TRBD1; v_gene: TRBV12-3/TRBV12-4; abundance: .; j_gene: TRBJ2-3; CDR3nt: TGTGCCAGCAGCTCCTACCGGGACAGGCCCCCAGATACGCAGTATTTT; CDR3aa: CASSSYRDRPPDTQYF
d_gene: TRBD1; v_gene: TRBV10-3; abundance: once; j_gene: TRBJ1-1; CDR3nt: TGTGCCACCGACCGGACAGGGATGGGGCTTGAAGCTTTCTTT; CDR3aa: CATDRTGMGLEAFF
d_gene: .; v_gene: TRBV19; abundance: .; j_gene: TRBJ1-4; CDR3nt: TGTGCCATTGGTGATGAAAAACTGTTTTTT; CDR3aa: CAIGDEKLFF
d_gene: .; v_gene: TRBV2; abundance: few; j_gene: TRBJ2-7; CDR3nt: TGTGCCAGCAGAGTAGGGTACCCGGGAAACGAGCAGTACTTC; CDR3aa: CASRVGYPGNEQYF
d_gene: .; v_gene: TRBV27; abundance: .; j_gene: TRBJ1-2; CDR3nt: TGTGCCAGCAGCCTCGAATGGGGGGGATCTAACTATGGCTACACCTTC; CDR3aa: CASSLEWGGSNYGYTF
d_gene: .; v_gene: TRBV2; abundance: once; j_gene: TRBJ1-1; CDR3nt: TGTGCCATTCGACAGGAAAAGAACACTGAAGCTTTCTTT; CDR3aa: CAIRQEKNTEAFF
d_gene: .; v_gene: TRBV9; abundance: once; j_gene: TRBJ2-2; CDR3nt: TGTGCCAGCAGCAGCTATCAGGTCACCGGGGAGCTGTTTTTT; CDR3aa: CASSSYQVTGELFF
d_gene: TRBD2; v_gene: TRBV2; abundance: once; j_gene: TRBJ2-2; CDR3nt: TGTGCCAGCAGAGAATGGCGGGAGGACACCGGGGAGCTGTTTTTT; CDR3aa: CASREWREDTGELFF
d_gene: .; v_gene: TRBV27; abundance: .; j_gene: TRBJ2-2; CDR3nt: TGTGCCAGCAGTTTAAACCCCCCGGGGCCCGGGGAGCTGTTTTTT; CDR3aa: CASSLNPPGPGELFF
d_gene: .; v_gene: TRBV29-1; abundance: .; j_gene: TRBJ2-2; CDR3nt: TGCAGCGTGGAGACTAGGGCCCCCGGGGAGCTGTTTTTT; CDR3aa: CSVETRAPGELFF
d_gene: TRBD2; v_gene: TRBV7-9; abundance: .; j_gene: TRBJ2-7; CDR3nt: TGTGCCAGCAGCAAAAGGAGGACTAGCGGTCTGGGCACTCTGGGCGAGCAGTACTTC; CDR3aa: CASSKRRTSGLGTLGEQYF
d_gene: TRBD1; v_gene: TRBV13; abundance: .; j_gene: TRBJ1-1; CDR3nt: TGTGCCAGCAGCCGGGAGGTGACAGGGGAAGCTTTCTTT; CDR3aa: CASSREVTGEAFF
d_gene: .; v_gene: TRBV9; abundance: .; j_gene: TRBJ1-1; CDR3nt: TGTGCCAGCAGCCCACCCGACAGCTACACTGGAGCTTTCTTT; CDR3aa: CASSPPDSYTGAFF
d_gene: TRBD2; v_gene: TRBV27; abundance: .; j_gene: TRBJ2-7; CDR3nt: TGTGCCAGCAGTTTAAGTGTCGGGTCTAGCGGGTTCTACGAGCAGTACTTC; CDR3aa: CASSLSVGSSGFYEQYF
d_gene: TRBD2; v_gene: TRBV18; abundance: .; j_gene: TRBJ2-1; CDR3nt: TGTGCCAGCCCACCATGGGGTCCAGCGGGAACCTTTGACAATGAGCAGTTCTTC; CDR3aa: CASPPWGPAGTFDNEQFF
d_gene: TRBD1; v_gene: TRBV19; abundance: .; j_gene: TRBJ2-7; CDR3nt: TGTGCCAGTAGTGGCCGGACAGGGCCCCTCGGCCCCTACGAGCAGTACTTC; CDR3aa: CASSGRTGPLGPYEQYF
d_gene: .; v_gene: TRBV4-1; abundance: .; j_gene: TRBJ1-1; CDR3nt: TGCGCCAGCAGCCCCAAGTGGGAGGCAGACGAAGCTTTCTTT; CDR3aa: CASSPKWEADEAFF
d_gene: TRBD2; v_gene: TRBV4-1; abundance: few; j_gene: TRBJ2-7; CDR3nt: TGCGCCAGCGGGGAGCTAGCGGGACTCTCCTACGAGCAGTACTTC; CDR3aa: CASGELAGLSYEQYF
d_gene: TRBD1; v_gene: TRBV12-3/TRBV12-4; abundance: .; j_gene: TRBJ2-1; CDR3nt: TGTGCCAGCAGTAAGGGACAGTACAATGAGCAGTTCTTC; CDR3aa: CASSKGQYNEQFF
d_gene: .; v_gene: TRBV12-3/TRBV12-4; abundance: .; j_gene: TRBJ2-4; CDR3nt: TGTGCCAGCAGTTCCCCCTCGCGACTAGGACCTATTGGGAACATTCAGTACTTC; CDR3aa: CASSSPSRLGPIGNIQYF
d_gene: TRBD1; v_gene: TRBV7-9; abundance: .; j_gene: TRBJ2-1; CDR3nt: TGTGCCAGCAGCTTGTACGGGACAGGGACCTACAATGAGCAGTTCTTC; CDR3aa: CASSLYGTGTYNEQFF
d_gene: .; v_gene: TRBV21-1; abundance: .; j_gene: TRBJ2-2; CDR3nt: TGTGCCAGCAGCAAAGAACAGGGAGACACCGGGGAGCTGTTTTTT; CDR3aa: CASSKEQGDTGELFF
d_gene: .; v_gene: TRBV6-5; abundance: .; j_gene: TRBJ1-1; CDR3nt: TGTGCCAGCCGAGCCCGGGCTAGGAACACTGAAGCTTTCTTT; CDR3aa: CASRARARNTEAFF
d_gene: .; v_gene: TRBV15; abundance: .; j_gene: TRBJ1-3; CDR3nt: TGTGCCACCAGCAGAGATACAAGGTTGGATAGCAGGGATTTT; CDR3aa: CATSRDTRLDSRDF
d_gene: .; v_gene: TRBV13; abundance: .; j_gene: TRBJ2-7; CDR3nt: TGTGCCAGCAGCTTATGGGGGCCAAGGGAGCAGTACTTC; CDR3aa: CASSLWGPREQYF
d_gene: .; v_gene: TRBV6-5; abundance: .; j_gene: TRBJ2-1; CDR3nt: TGTGCCAGCGCACAGGGAGAGGCCAATGAGCAGTTCTTC; CDR3aa: CASAQGEANEQFF
d_gene: TRBD1; v_gene: TRBV12-5; abundance: .; j_gene: TRBJ2-3; CDR3nt: TGTGCTAGTGGTTTGGTATGGCTCCTCCGGGACAGGAGCGACATGGGAGGCACAGATACGCAGTATTTT; CDR3aa: CASGLVWLLRDRSDMGGTDTQYF
d_gene: .; v_gene: TRBV19; abundance: .; j_gene: TRBJ1-5; CDR3nt: TGTGCCAGTAGAGCAGGGATACTTCAGCCCCAGCATTTT; CDR3aa: CASRAGILQPQHF
d_gene: .; v_gene: TRBV28; abundance: .; j_gene: TRBJ2-1; CDR3nt: TGTGCCAGCAGCTACGGCGTCGGGCGCAATGAGCAGTTCTTC; CDR3aa: CASSYGVGRNEQFF
d_gene: .; v_gene: TRBV28; abundance: few; j_gene: TRBJ2-3; CDR3nt: TGTGCCAGCAGCCCCTACATCGGGAGCACAGATACGCAGTATTTT; CDR3aa: CASSPYIGSTDTQYF
d_gene: TRBD1; v_gene: TRBV20-1; abundance: .; j_gene: TRBJ1-6; CDR3nt: TGCAGTGCTAGAGATGGTTGGACAGGGCGGCACGGGATGTCACCCCTCCACTTT; CDR3aa: CSARDGWTGRHGMSPLHF
d_gene: .; v_gene: TRBV7-8; abundance: few; j_gene: TRBJ2-3; CDR3nt: TGTGCCAGCAGCTTAGTGATAGGGGCGGGAGATACGCAGTATTTT; CDR3aa: CASSLVIGAGDTQYF
d_gene: TRBD1; v_gene: TRBV27; abundance: .; j_gene: TRBJ2-7; CDR3nt: TGTGCCAGCAGTTCCCGACAGGGGGCGAGGAGGGGTAACGAGCAGTACTTC; CDR3aa: CASSSRQGARRGNEQYF
d_gene: .; v_gene: TRBV2; abundance: .; j_gene: TRBJ2-1; CDR3nt: TGTGCCAGCAGTGGTTGGGGGGCGCATGGCAATGAGCAGTTCTTC; CDR3aa: CASSGWGAHGNEQFF